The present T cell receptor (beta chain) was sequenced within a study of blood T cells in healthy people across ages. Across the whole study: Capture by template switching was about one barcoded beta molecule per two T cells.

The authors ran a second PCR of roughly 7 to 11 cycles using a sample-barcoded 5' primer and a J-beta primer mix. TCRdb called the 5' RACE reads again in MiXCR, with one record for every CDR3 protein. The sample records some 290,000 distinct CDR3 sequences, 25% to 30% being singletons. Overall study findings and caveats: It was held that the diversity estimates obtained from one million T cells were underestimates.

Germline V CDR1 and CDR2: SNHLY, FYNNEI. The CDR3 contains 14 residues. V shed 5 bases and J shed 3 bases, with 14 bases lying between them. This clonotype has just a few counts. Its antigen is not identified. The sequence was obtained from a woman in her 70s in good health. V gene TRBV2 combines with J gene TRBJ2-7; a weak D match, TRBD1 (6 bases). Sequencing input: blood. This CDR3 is CASSLQGGFYEQYF. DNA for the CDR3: TGTGCCAGCAGTTTACAGGGTGGGTTCTACGAGCAGTACTTC.